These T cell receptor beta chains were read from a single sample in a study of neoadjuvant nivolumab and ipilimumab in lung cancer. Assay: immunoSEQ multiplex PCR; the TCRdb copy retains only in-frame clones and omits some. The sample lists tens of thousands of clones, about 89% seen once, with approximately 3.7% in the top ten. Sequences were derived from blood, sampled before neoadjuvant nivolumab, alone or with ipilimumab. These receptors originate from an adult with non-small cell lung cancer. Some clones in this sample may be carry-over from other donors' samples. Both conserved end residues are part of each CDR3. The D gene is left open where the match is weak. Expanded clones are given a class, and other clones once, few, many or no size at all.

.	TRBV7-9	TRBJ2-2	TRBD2	TGTGCCAGCAGCCGGTGGACTAGCGGGAAAACCGGGGAGCTGTTTTTT	CASSRWTSGKTGELFF
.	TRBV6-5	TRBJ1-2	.	TGTGCCAGCAGTTGGCGGGACACACCTAACTATGGCTACACCTTC	CASSWRDTPNYGYTF
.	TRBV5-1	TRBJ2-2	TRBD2	TGCGCCAGCAGCTTGGAAGGGACTAGAAAATCAGGGGAGCTGTTTTTT	CASSLEGTRKSGELFF
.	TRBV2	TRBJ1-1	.	TGTGCCAGCCGCCGGGGAGGGAACACTGAAGCTTTCTTT	CASRRGGNTEAFF
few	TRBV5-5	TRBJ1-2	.	TGTGCCAGCAGCGGAGATGACCAGCGCTACACCTTC	CASSGDDQRYTF
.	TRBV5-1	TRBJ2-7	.	TGCGCCAGCAGCTTGCAGGGATACGAGCAGTACTTC	CASSLQGYEQYF
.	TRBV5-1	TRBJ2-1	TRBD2	TGCGCCAGCAGCTTTGGGACTAGCGGGGGTTACAATGAGCAGTTCTTC	CASSFGTSGGYNEQFF
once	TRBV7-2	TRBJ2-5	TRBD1	TGTGCCAGCAGCTTATTTCAGGGGGCGCTTGAGACCCAGTACTTC	CASSLFQGALETQYF
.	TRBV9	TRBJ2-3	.	TGTGCCAGCGCCACCGACCCAGGGTTGCGCTCGCAGTATTTT	CASATDPGLRSQYF
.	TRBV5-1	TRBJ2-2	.	TGCGCCAGCAGCTTCCTCGAGGACACCGGGGAGCTGTTTTTT	CASSFLEDTGELFF
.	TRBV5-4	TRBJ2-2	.	TGTGCCAGCAGCTTCTTGAACACCGGGGAGCTGTTTTTT	CASSFLNTGELFF
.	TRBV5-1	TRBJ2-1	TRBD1	TGCGCCAGCAGAGCGACAGGGGAATCCTACAATGAGCAGTTCTTC	CASRATGESYNEQFF
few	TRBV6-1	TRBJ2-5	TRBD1	TGTGCCAGCAGGACAGGGGCCGGGGTGGAGACCCAGTACTTC	CASRTGAGVETQYF
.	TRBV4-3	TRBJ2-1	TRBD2	TGCGCCAGCAGCCAACGACTAGCGGGAGAATACAATGAGCAGTTCTTC	CASSQRLAGEYNEQFF
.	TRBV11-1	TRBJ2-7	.	TGTGCCAGCAGCTTAGGTTCAGGGACCTACGAGCAGTACTTC	CASSLGSGTYEQYF
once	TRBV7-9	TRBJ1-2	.	TGTGCCAGCACCGCGGGGGCTAACTATGGCTACACCTTC	CASTAGANYGYTF
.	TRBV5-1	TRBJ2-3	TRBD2	TGCGCCAGCAGCGCGGGGACTAGTGGGGCAGATACGCAGTATTTT	CASSAGTSGADTQYF
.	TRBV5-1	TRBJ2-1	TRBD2	TGCGCCAGCAGCAAGTTAGCGGGAGGGCCCCACAATGAGCAGTTCTTC	CASSKLAGGPHNEQFF
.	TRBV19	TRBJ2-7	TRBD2	TGTGCCAGTAGTACCACTCATAGCGGGAGCGCCTACGAGCAGTACTTC	CASSTTHSGSAYEQYF
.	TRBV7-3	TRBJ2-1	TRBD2	TGTGCCAGCAGCTTAGGGCACGGGAGGGTGTATGAGCAGTTCTTC	CASSLGHGRVYEQFF
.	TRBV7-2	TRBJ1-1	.	TGTGCCAGCAGCTTAGCGATGGGACAAGGGATGAACACTGAAGCTTTCTTT	CASSLAMGQGMNTEAFF
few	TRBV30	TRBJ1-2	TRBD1	TGTGCCTGGAGTCTACAGGGGGCCTATGGCTACACCTTC	CAWSLQGAYGYTF
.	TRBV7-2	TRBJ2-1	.	TGTGCCAGCAGCCCCGGGGGGCCTGAGCAGTTCTTC	CASSPGGPEQFF
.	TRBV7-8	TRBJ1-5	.	TGTGCCAGCAGCCCAAGACCCTATCAGCCCCAGCATTTT	CASSPRPYQPQHF
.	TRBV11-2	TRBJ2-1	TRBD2	TGTGCCAGCAGCTTAGTGAGCTGGACTAGCGGGAGCAATGAGCAGTTCTTC	CASSLVSWTSGSNEQFF
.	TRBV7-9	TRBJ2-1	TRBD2	TGTGCCAGCAGCTTAGGGGGCGGGAGTTCCAATGAGCAGTTCTTC	CASSLGGGSSNEQFF
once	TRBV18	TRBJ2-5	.	TGTGCCAGCTCACCACCCAGCGTCTCGGGCTCGGAGACCCAGTACTTC	CASSPPSVSGSETQYF
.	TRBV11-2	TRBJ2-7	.	TGTGCCAGCACGGCTAGCGTCTCCTACGAGCAGTACTTC	CASTASVSYEQYF
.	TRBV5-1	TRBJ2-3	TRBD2	TGCGCCAGCAGGCTAGCGGGAGGGTACACAGATACGCAGTATTTT	CASRLAGGYTDTQYF
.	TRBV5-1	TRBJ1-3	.	TGCGCCAGCAGCTCGTCCAACCTAGGTTGGGTGGGAGGAAACACCATATATTTT	CASSSSNLGWVGGNTIYF
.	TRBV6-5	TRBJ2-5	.	TGTGCCAGCAGTTACTCCGGGGATAGACAAGAGACCCAGTACTTC	CASSYSGDRQETQYF
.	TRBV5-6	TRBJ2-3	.	TGTGCCAGCAGCTTAAGACAGCCAGGTACAGATACGCAGTATTTT	CASSLRQPGTDTQYF
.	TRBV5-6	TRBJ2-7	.	TGTGCCAGCAGCTTGAGAACAGGGACGGGGCGCTACGAGCAGTACTTC	CASSLRTGTGRYEQYF
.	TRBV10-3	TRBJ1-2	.	TGTGCCATCAGTGAGTCGGGAGTCCCGTATGGCTACACCTTC	CAISESGVPYGYTF
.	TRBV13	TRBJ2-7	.	TGTGCCAGCAGCTTACACGGGAACCGTCGCGAGCAGTACTTC	CASSLHGNRREQYF
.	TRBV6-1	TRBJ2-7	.	TGTGCCAGCAGTGAAGCTGGGACGGCAGTTTACGAGCAGTACTTC	CASSEAGTAVYEQYF
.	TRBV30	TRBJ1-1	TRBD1	TGTGCCTGGAGAAGGGACAGGGGTGGTTCTGAAGCTTTCTTT	CAWRRDRGGSEAFF
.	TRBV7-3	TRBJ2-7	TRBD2	TGTGCCAGCAGCTTAATTGCGGGAGCAGGGGAGCAGTACTTC	CASSLIAGAGEQYF
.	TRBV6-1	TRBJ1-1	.	TGTGCCAGCAGTGCGACATTTCAGAACACTGAAGCTTTCTTT	CASSATFQNTEAFF
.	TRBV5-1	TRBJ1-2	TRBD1	TGCGCCAGCAGCACAGGACAGGGTAACTATGGCTACACCTTC	CASSTGQGNYGYTF
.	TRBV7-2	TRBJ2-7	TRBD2	TGTGCCAGCAGCCCTACTAGCGGGAGCTCCTACGAGCAGTACTTC	CASSPTSGSSYEQYF
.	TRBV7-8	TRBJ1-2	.	TGTGCCAGCAGCTCGGACCGAACCGGGGACTATGGCTACACCTTC	CASSSDRTGDYGYTF
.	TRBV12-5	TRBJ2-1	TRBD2	TGTGCTAGTGGAAAGGGACTAGCGGGAGTTTCCTACAATGAGCAGTTCTTC	CASGKGLAGVSYNEQFF
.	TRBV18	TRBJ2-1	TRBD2	TGTGCCAGCTCACCAGCGGGAGTCTCCTACAATGAGCAGTTCTTC	CASSPAGVSYNEQFF
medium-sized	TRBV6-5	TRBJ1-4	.	TGTGCCAGCAGCCTAGGGGGGTCGGGGGAAGGAAAACTGTTTTTT	CASSLGGSGEGKLFF
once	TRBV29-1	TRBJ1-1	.	TGCAGCGGGTGGGGCCGTACGAACACTGAAGCTTTCTTT	CSGWGRTNTEAFF
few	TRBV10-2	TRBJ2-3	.	TGCGCCAGCAGACCGGTCGATACGCAGTATTTT	CASRPVDTQYF
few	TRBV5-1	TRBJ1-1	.	TGCGCCAGCAGTCCGGGACGGCTGAACACTGAAGCTTTCTTT	CASSPGRLNTEAFF
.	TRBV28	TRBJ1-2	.	TGTGCCAGCAGTTTGTTGCCAGGGCCGTCCGGCTACACCTTC	CASSLLPGPSGYTF
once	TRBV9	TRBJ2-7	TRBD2	TGTGCCAGCAGCTCCTATAGCGGGAGGGCCATCAACGAGCAGTACTTC	CASSSYSGRAINEQYF
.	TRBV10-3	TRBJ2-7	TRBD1	TGTGCCATCAGGGGACAGGGGGCCTCCTACGAGCAGTACTTC	CAIRGQGASYEQYF
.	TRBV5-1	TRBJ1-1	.	TGCGCCAGCAGCTTGGCCGGGGGATCCACTGAAGCTTTCTTT	CASSLAGGSTEAFF
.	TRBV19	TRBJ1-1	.	TGTGCCAGTAGTTCCTACAGAGCGAACACTGAAGCTTTCTTT	CASSSYRANTEAFF
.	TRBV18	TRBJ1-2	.	TGTGCCAGCTCACCGGGAGAACAGAGCTATGGCTACACCTTC	CASSPGEQSYGYTF
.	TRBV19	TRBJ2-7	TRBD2	TGTGCCAGTAGTATAGTGGACGGGAGGGGCGAGCAGTACTTC	CASSIVDGRGEQYF
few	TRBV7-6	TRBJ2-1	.	TGTGCCAGCAGCTACGGGAGCTCCTACAATGAGCAGTTCTTC	CASSYGSSYNEQFF
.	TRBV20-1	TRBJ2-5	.	TGCAGTGCTCGTGACCAAGAGACCCAGTACTTC	CSARDQETQYF